The 25 T cell receptor beta chains in this list originate from one sample, sequenced in a study of radiotherapy plus CTLA-4 blockade in lung cancer. Repertoires were generated with immunoSEQ multiplex PCR, while TCRdb's copy carries only in-frame clones and drops some. The data hold roughly 110,000 clones, with over 75% observed a single time. This specimen consisted of peripheral blood, obtained from a patient treated with radiotherapy plus ipilimumab. The receptors stem from a human donor with non-small cell lung cancer that progressed on radiotherapy plus ipilimumab. Some clones in this sample may be carry-over from other donors' samples.

The CDR3 region has the DNA TGTGCCACCCTAACGTCGTCCGCCTACGAGCAGTACTTC. Translated, it gives CATLTSSAYEQYF. The V and J genes are TRBV19 and TRBJ2-7; D is ambiguous. V gave up 10 bases and J gave up 2 bases, with 15 bases separating them. Per germline, CDR1 LNHDA and CDR2 SQIVND (reference sequence). The CDR3 runs to 13 residues.

This clone appeared a few times. This chain connects TRBV7-3 to TRBJ2-2; D call uncertain. CDR3 length: 13 amino acids. The germline V and J ends were trimmed by 5 bases and 5 bases, with 9 bases remaining between them. Germline CDR1 and CDR2: SGHTA and FQGTGA. The CDR3 spells CASSKLTTGELFF. CDR3 in DNA: TGTGCCAGCAGCAAACTAACTACCGGGGAGCTGTTTTTT.

The chain combines TRBV7-9 with TRBJ1-1; no firm D call. The V end lost 8 bases, the J end lost 3 bases, and 13 bases lay between the germline ends. The CDR3 extends over 13 amino acids. Looked up from germline, CDR1 is SEHNR and CDR2 is FQNEAQ (reference sequence). CDR3 in DNA: TGTGCCAGCGATCAGACTAGGGACACTGAAGCTTTCTTT. Its protein is CASDQTRDTEAFF. Full variable domain (missing parts from reference TRBV7-9 and TRBJ1-1): DTGVSQNPRHKITKRGQNVTFRCDPISEHNRLYWYRQTLGQGPEFLTYFQNEAQLEKSRLLSDRFSAERPKGSFSTLEIQRTEQGDSAMYLCASDQTRDTEAFFGQGTRLTVV.

This clone was seen a handful of times. The genes are TRBV29-1 and TRBJ2-1; D not resolved. CDR3 length: 13 amino acids. V lost 2 bases and J lost 7, with 12 bases in between. CDR1 and CDR2 from the germline V gene are SQVTM and ANQGSEA. CDR3 amino acids: CSVELAARNEQFF. The CDR3 nucleotides are TGCAGCGTTGAATTGGCGGCTCGTAATGAGCAGTTCTTC.

The chain combines TRBV6-6 with TRBJ2-5; D may be TRBD2 (6 bases). The CDR3 totals 15 residues. The germline V gene has CDR1 MNHNY and CDR2 SVGAGI (reference sequence). Trimming left V 0 bases short and J 3 bases short, with 11 bases between. CDR3 sequence: CASSYSIAEKETQYF. The CDR3 DNA follows: TGTGCCAGCAGTTACTCGATAGCGGAAAAAGAGACCCAGTACTTC.

The rearrangement uses TRBV6-6 and TRBJ1-2; D may be TRBD1 (6 bases). Trimming removed 11 bases at V and 1 base at J, with 17 bases between. Germline V gene lookup returns CDR1 MNHNY and CDR2 SVGAGI (reference sequence). The CDR3 runs to 14 residues. The CDR3 loop is CAHGQFRFNYGYTF. CDR3 bases: TGTGCCCATGGACAGTTCCGCTTTAACTATGGCTACACCTTC.

In its sample, this clone was seen a few times. The chain recombines TRBV13 with TRBJ2-5; 7 bases agree with TRBD2. The J call may be in error: the DNA end matches TRBJ2-7 better. This CDR3 has 14 amino acids. Germline-derived CDR1 and CDR2 are PRHDT and FYEKMQ (reference sequence). The CDR3 loop is CASSLWEGRYEQYF. The CDR3 nucleotides read TGTGCCAGCAGCTTATGGGAGGGCCGTTACGAGCAGTACTTC.

CDR3 sequence: CASSSDRIKQYF. The CDR3 DNA reads as TGTGCCAGCAGTTCGGACAGAATAAAGCAGTACTTC. V is TRBV6-1 and J is TRBJ2-7, with D tentatively TRBD1 (6 bases). The V and J ends lost 5 bases and 8 bases respectively, with 13 bases between them. The germline V gene encodes CDR1 MNHNS and CDR2 SASEGT. CDR3 size: 12 residues.

The chain links TRBV10-3 to TRBJ2-7; tentative D call: TRBD1 (7 bases). CDR3 length equals 12 residues. Germline-derived CDR1 and CDR2 are ENHRY and SYGVKD. Trimming took off 8 bases at V and 4 bases at J, with 12 bases between the two ends. This CDR3 is CAIGGTDYEQYF. CDR3 DNA sequence: TGTGCCATCGGGGGGACAGATTACGAGCAGTACTTC.

V is TRBV19 and J is TRBJ2-2; a possible D gene is TRBD2 (6 bases). Germline V CDR1 and CDR2: LNHDA, SQIVND (reference sequence). V lost 5 bases and J 0 bases, leaving 10 bases between the germline ends. The CDR3 is 15 residues long. For the CDR3, the DNA is TGTGCCAGTAGTCGGAGGGCCTCGAACACCGGGGAGCTGTTTTTT. Protein sequence: CASSRRASNTGELFF.

The V and J genes are TRBV5-1 and TRBJ1-1, with TRBD1 identical over 7 bases. The germline V gene has CDR1 SGHRS and CDR2 YFSETQ. The J segment lost 0 bases and the V segment lost 2 bases, leaving 1 base of the junction unmatched. The length of the CDR3 is 14 residues. The CDR3 DNA follows: TGCGCCAGCAGCTTAGGGGGCCTGAACACTGAAGCTTTCTTT. This encodes CASSLGGLNTEAFF.

A single count supports this clone. The V gene is TRBV2, the J gene TRBJ1-5; no reliable D call. This CDR3 is 14 amino acids long. Germline CDR1 is SNHLY and CDR2 is FYNNEI. V was cut by 4 bases and J by 3 bases, with 10 bases left in between. CDR3 nucleotide sequence: TGTGCCAGCAGTGGCTGGACCCCCAATCAGCCCCAGCATTTT. Its translation is CASSGWTPNQPQHF.

The J gene is TRBJ2-4, the V gene TRBV6-4; D ambiguous. This CDR3 region has 15 residues. The germline gives CDR1 MRHNA, CDR2 SNTAGT. Deletions cut 2 bases from V and 0 bases from J, with 8 bases between. For the CDR3, the DNA is TGTGCCAGCAGTGACGGCAGATCAGCCAAAAACATTCAGTACTTC. Translating gives CASSDGRSAKNIQYF.

The CDR3 loop reads CASRLGGDSYEQYF. The CDR3 DNA reads TGTGCCAGCAGGCTTGGCGGGGACTCCTACGAGCAGTACTTC. The J gene is TRBJ2-7, the V gene TRBV7-2; possible D gene TRBD2, 6 bases. Between the trimmed V and J ends, which lost 6 bases and 0 bases, there was a span of 12 bases. There are 14 residues in the CDR3. Germline V gives CDR1 SGHTA, CDR2 FQGNSA. The variable domain in full, completed from reference TRBV7-2 and TRBJ2-7, reads GAGVSQSPSNKVTEKGKDVELRCDPISGHTALYWYRQSLGQGLEFLIYFQGNSAPDKSGLPSDRFSAERTGGSVSTLTIQRTQQEDSAVYLCASRLGGDSYEQYFGPGTRLTVT.

The rearrangement joins TRBV20-1 to TRBJ1-1; D is ambiguous. The CDR3 is 11 amino acids. CDR1 is DFQATT, CDR2 SNEGSKA, per germline (reference sequence). V gave up 3 bases and J gave up 8 bases, with 10 bases separating them. DNA for the CDR3: TGCAGTGCTAGTCTCGGATCGGAAGCTTTCTTT. It yields the protein CSASLGSEAFF.

The rearrangement joins TRBV4-2 to TRBJ2-3; 9 nucleotides agree with TRBD2. Germline trimming cut 1 base from V and 3 bases from J; bases unmatched to any gene: 5. Germline V gene sequence: CDR1 LGHNA, CDR2 YNFKEQ. The CDR3 extends over 16 amino acids. The CDR3 sequence: CASSQVSAGGTDTQYF. The CDR3 DNA follows: TGTGCCAGCAGCCAAGTTTCAGCGGGGGGAACAGATACGCAGTATTTT.

The rearrangement uses TRBV9 and TRBJ1-2, with 7 bases that match TRBD1. The junction had 6 bases not matched to a gene; V was cut back by 3 bases and J by 4 bases. This CDR3 comprises 14 residues. Germline lookup yields CDR1 SGDLS and CDR2 YYNGEE. The DNA for the CDR3 is TGTGCCAGCAGCGCTAGTAGGGGGCCCTATGGCTACACCTTC. As protein: CASSASRGPYGYTF.

This clone has just a few counts. This chain links TRBV4-1 with TRBJ2-2; 9 nucleotides line up with TRBD1. The germline CDR1 and CDR2 sequences are MGHRA and YSYEKL. This CDR3 contains 13 residues. The junction had 1 base not matched to a gene; V was cut back by 6 bases and J by 5 bases. The CDR3 here is CASRDRGTGELFF. CDR3 bases: TGCGCCAGCAGAGACAGGGGGACCGGGGAGCTGTTTTTT.

The chain joins TRBV9 to TRBJ2-5; 11 positions agree with TRBD2. CDR1 and CDR2 (germline): SGDLS, YYNGEE. The CDR3 contains 19 residues. Trimming removed 4 bases from V and 0 bases from J; junction bases left unmatched: 14. The CDR3: CASSPGLAGGAIYQETQYF. In DNA, the CDR3 is TGTGCCAGCAGCCCCGGGCTAGCGGGGGGAGCCATCTACCAAGAGACCCAGTACTTC.

The V and J genes are TRBV7-2 and TRBJ1-2; D call uncertain. The V end lost 3 bases, the J end lost 9 bases, and 5 bases lay between the germline ends. Germline loops: CDR1 SGHTA, CDR2 FQGNSA. This CDR3 spans 10 amino acids. DNA of the CDR3: TGTGCCAGCAGCTTGGTTAGCTACACCTTC. Translating gives CASSLVSYTF. Full variable domain (rest looked up from reference TRBV7-2 and TRBJ1-2): GAGVSQSPSNKVTEKGKDVELRCDPISGHTALYWYRQSLGQGLEFLIYFQGNSAPDKSGLPSDRFSAERTGGSVSTLTIQRTQQEDSAVYLCASSLVSYTFGSGTRLTVV.

Here the CDR3 DNA reads TGTGCCAGCAGCTCTCACCGGGACAGGCAAGAGACCCAGTACTTC. Translated: CASSSHRDRQETQYF. The chain links TRBV27 to TRBJ2-5; 8 positions agree with TRBD1. J was trimmed by 2 bases and V by 6 bases; bases with no gene match: 8. CDR3 size: 15 residues. CDR1 is MNHEY, CDR2 SMNVEV, per germline (reference sequence).

This chain links TRBV5-1 with TRBJ1-6, with 11 nucleotides matching TRBD1. V lost 4 bases to trimming and J lost 0 bases; unmatched junction nucleotides: 3. The length of the CDR3 is 17 residues. Germline V gene lookup returns CDR1 SGHRS and CDR2 YFSETQ. CDR3 in amino acids: CASSHGTGGSYNSPLHF. DNA of the CDR3: TGCGCCAGCAGCCACGGGACAGGGGGCTCCTATAATTCACCCCTCCACTTT.

This clone has only one observation. The V gene is TRBV10-1, the J gene TRBJ1-4; D not certain. V was pared by 7 bases and J by 13 bases, with 16 bases between. The CDR3 has 12 amino acids. CDR1 is WNHNN, CDR2 SYGVQD, per germline (reference sequence). The CDR3 DNA reads TGCGCCAGCACGTTAAGGGCCGGTAGACTGTTTTTT. It encodes CASTLRAGRLFF.

V and J are TRBV5-4 and TRBJ1-2, with TRBD1 identical over 7 bases. Unmatched junction bases numbered 6, after V lost 2 bases and J lost 8 bases. The CDR3 contains 13 residues. In germline, CDR1 is SGHNT, CDR2 YYREEE (reference sequence). CDR3 coding DNA: TGTGCCAGCAGCTTTTACAGGGGTGAAGGCTACACCTTC. Amino acid sequence: CASSFYRGEGYTF.

The genes are TRBV9 and TRBJ1-6, with 7 bases aligning to TRBD1. From germline, CDR1 is SGDLS and CDR2 YYNGEE. The ends lost 7 bases at V and 7 bases at J; junction bases unmatched: 14. This CDR3 spans 16 amino acids. The CDR3 DNA reads as TGTGCCAGCGGCCCCGGGGTGGGGACAGAAAATTCACCCCTCCACTTT. Protein: CASGPGVGTENSPLHF.